This TCR beta chain derives from a study of blood T cell repertoires in COVID-19. Whole-study context: COVID-19 samples from acute and convalescent phases originated in the United States, Italy and Spain. From T cells, B-cell-depleted T cells, or PBMCs came the material, which was cDNA or gDNA.

TCRdb keeps only in-frame clones here, not all; method: immunoSEQ multiplex PCR. The repertoire includes roughly 310,000 clones, approximately 89% of them detected once, and approximately 9.4% sits in the top ten. Participants, about 18 to 90 years old, spanned approximately 26 US areas. Each participant's cohort was designated according to participant-reported clinical history. Germline CDR1 GTSNPN, CDR2 SVGIG (reference sequence). V trimming: 2 bases; J trimming: 2 bases; junction bases outside the gene matches: 3. The CDR3 is 15 residues long. What was sequenced was PBMCs or T cells enriched from blood (not recorded which). This clonotype originated in a woman aged 35 to 49 who had recovered from COVID-19. The V and J genes are TRBV30 and TRBJ2-2, with 9 bases fitting TRBD2. CDR3 DNA sequence: TGTGCCTGGAGTCAAGCGGGGGGTAACACCGGGGAGCTGTTTTTT. It translates to CAWSQAGGNTGELFF. The whole variable domain, filled in from reference TRBV30 and TRBJ2-2, reads SQTIHQWPATLVQPVGSPLSLECTVEGTSNPNLYWYRQAAGRGLQLLFYSVGIGQISSEVPQNLSASRPQDRQFILSSKKLLLSDSGFYLCAWSQAGGNTGELFFGEGSRLTVL.